This TCR beta chain was sequenced during a study of T cells in Graves' hyperthyroidism and ophthalmopathy. Regarding the study as a whole: Among clonotypes expanded in thyroid above 0.001, most were also found in blood.

Ten or more counts support this clonotype. The antigen is not known. The diagnostic basis comprised clinical symptoms, serum thyroxine and TRAb, thyroid ultrasound and orbital computed tomography. Amplified regions were TCR beta CDR3 sequences from RNA transcripts. The TCR CDR3 first-round RT-PCR relied on the HTBI primer set. TCRdb re-called the multiplex PCR reads through MiXCR, storing one row per CDR3 protein. Here the sample spans approximately 610,000 distinct CDR3 sequences, around 15% being singletons. Germline-derived CDR1 and CDR2 are MNHEY and SMNVEV (reference sequence). The CDR3 spans 13 residues. V lost 2 bases to trimming and J lost 3 bases, with 8 bases between them.

The specimen was blood. The V and J genes are TRBV27 and TRBJ2-7; the D is unclear. The clonotype was recovered from a woman between 40 and 55 years old with Graves' ophthalmopathy. The CDR3 DNA reads as TGTGCCAGCAGTTTACCCGCCCGCTACGAGCAGTACTTC. Protein product: CASSLPARYEQYF.